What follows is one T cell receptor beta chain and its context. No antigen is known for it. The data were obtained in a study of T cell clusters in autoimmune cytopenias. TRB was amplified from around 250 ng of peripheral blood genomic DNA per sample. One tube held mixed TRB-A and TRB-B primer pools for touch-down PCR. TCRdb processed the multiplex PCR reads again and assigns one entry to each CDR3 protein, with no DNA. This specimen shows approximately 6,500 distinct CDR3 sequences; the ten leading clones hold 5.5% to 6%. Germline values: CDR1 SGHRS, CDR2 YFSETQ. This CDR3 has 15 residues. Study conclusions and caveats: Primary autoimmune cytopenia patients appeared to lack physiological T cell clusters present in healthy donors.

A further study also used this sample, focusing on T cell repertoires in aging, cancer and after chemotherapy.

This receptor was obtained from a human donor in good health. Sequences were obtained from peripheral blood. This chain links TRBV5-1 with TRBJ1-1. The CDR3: CASSPEARYGTEAFF.